The source of this T cell receptor beta chain is a study of cytomegalovirus exposure and HLA in healthy donors. Findings of the study overall: In vitro, a few CMV-associated chains proved specific for CMV antigens. The listing of 150 to 200 TCR beta chains classed them as cytomegalovirus-associated. The study assumed roughly uniform donor sequencing depth for presence/absence analyses.

CDR3 length: 15 residues. The germline gives CDR1 KGHSH, CDR2 LQKENI. Trimming left V 1 base short and J 3 bases short, with 13 bases between. Amplification used 60 Vbeta primers and 13 Jbeta primers. Profiling relied on immunoSEQ multiplex PCR, and the TCRdb table lists in-frame clones only, not all of them. The repertoire holds some 52,000 clones, with 73% as singletons. Comment on this clone: Its antigen is unidentified.

The receptor's source is a man aged 18 to 29 in good health and CMV-seronegative. The sample taken for sequencing was PBMCs. The J gene is TRBJ2-7, the V gene TRBV18, with D possibly TRBD2 on 6 matching bases. In nucleotides, the CDR3 is TGTGCCAGCTCACCACGGAGGGGTAGAGGCTACGAGCAGTACTTC. The encoded protein is CASSPRRGRGYEQYF.